These 22 T cell receptor beta chains came from one sample sequenced in a study of shared clonotypes between healthy human individuals. Naive-designated CD8 cells lacked CD45RO, were positively enriched for CCR7, and omitted terminally differentiated effector memory CD45RA+ cells. Profiling relied on immunoSEQ multiplex PCR, and the TCRdb table lists in-frame clones only, not all of them. The data hold about 2,200,000 clones, with 85% to 95% observed a single time. The sequenced sample consisted of naive CD8+ T cells from PBMCs. The receptor set was obtained from a man aged 18 to 30 in good health. Some clones in this sample may be carry-over from other donors' samples.

Concerning this clone: At the DNA level, this CDR3 is encoded by other sequences in the same sample as well. The chain couples TRBV4-3 to TRBJ1-1; the D is unclear. This CDR3 has 13 amino acids. V lost 0 bases, J lost 1 base, and 3 bases lay in between. Germline V gene lookup returns CDR1 LGHNA and CDR2 YSLEER. CDR3 loop: CASSQDRNTEAFF. CDR3 DNA: TGCGCCAGCAGCCAAGACAGGAACACTGAAGCTTTCTTT.

Regarding this clone: This specimen includes other DNA sequences encoding the same CDR3. This chain links TRBV11-2 with TRBJ2-7, with D hard to call. Deletions cut 0 bases from V and 5 bases from J, with 5 bases between. The germline V gene encodes CDR1 SGHAT and CDR2 FQNNGV. The CDR3 extends over 12 amino acids. Written as DNA, the CDR3 is TGTGCCAGCAGCTTAGATTTAGACGAGCAGTACTTC. Protein: CASSLDLDEQYF. The full variable domain, with the rest looked up from reference TRBV11-2 and TRBJ2-7, is EAGVAQSPRYKIIEKRQSVAFWCNPISGHATLYWYQQILGQGPKLLIQFQNNGVVDDSQLPKDRFSAERLKGVDSTLKIQPAKLEDSAVYLCASSLDLDEQYFGPGTRLTVT.

This clone showed up just a few times. This chain connects TRBV27 to TRBJ2-7; the D is unclear. The CDR3 has 15 amino acids. V was cut by 5 bases and J by 3 bases, with 17 bases left in between. CDR1 MNHEY and CDR2 SMNVEV come from the germline V gene (reference sequence). CDR3: CASSHTFGLNYEQYF. The DNA of the CDR3 is TGTGCCAGCAGTCACACTTTCGGCCTCAACTACGAGCAGTACTTC.

This chain links TRBV4-3 with TRBJ2-7; D is perhaps TRBD2 (5 bases). The CDR3 totals 16 residues. The V gene lost 1 base and the J gene lost 0 bases, with 13 bases spanning the gap. Looked up from germline, CDR1 is LGHNA and CDR2 is YSLEER. The CDR3: CASSQGLREGSYEQYF. The CDR3 region has the DNA TGCGCCAGCAGCCAAGGGCTTCGCGAGGGCTCCTACGAGCAGTACTTC.

As regards this clone: Other nucleotide sequences from this sample produce the same CDR3. The rearrangement joins TRBV19 to TRBJ2-1; the D gene is possibly TRBD2 (5 bases). Per germline, CDR1 LNHDA and CDR2 SQIVND (reference sequence). The CDR3 loop spans 11 amino acids. Deletions cut 8 bases from V and 9 bases from J, with 11 bases between. The CDR3 sequence is CASSSGGEQFF. The CDR3 DNA follows: TGTGCCAGTTCCAGCGGCGGTGAGCAGTTCTTC.

The rearrangement links TRBV27 to TRBJ2-1, with a tentative D call TRBD2 (5 bases). The length of the CDR3 is 11 residues. Between the trimmed V and J ends, which lost 8 bases and 8 bases, there was a span of 10 bases. Germline values: CDR1 MNHEY, CDR2 SMNVEV (reference sequence). The chain's CDR3 is CASGLFDEQFF. CDR3 nucleotides: TGTGCCAGCGGACTTTTCGATGAGCAGTTCTTC.

This chain joins TRBV7-9 and TRBJ2-3; unclear D gene. This CDR3 spans 12 amino acids. Trimming removed 7 bases from V and 4 bases from J, with 9 bases in between. Germline V gene sequence: CDR1 SEHNR, CDR2 FQNEAQ (reference sequence). In DNA, the CDR3 is TGTGCCAGCATCGGTCCTCCAGATACGCAGTATTTT. Translation: CASIGPPDTQYF.

V and J are TRBV19 and TRBJ2-1, with D tentatively TRBD2 (5 bases). The germline V and J ends were trimmed by 3 bases and 1 base, with 10 bases remaining between them. The CDR3 is 15 amino acids. CDR1 is LNHDA, CDR2 SQIVND, per germline (reference sequence). Here the CDR3 DNA reads TGTGCCAGTAGTATCTTTGGACTGTCCTACAATGAGCAGTTCTTC. Amino acid sequence: CASSIFGLSYNEQFF.

The rearrangement joins TRBV7-8 to TRBJ2-7; D remains ambiguous. Between the trimmed V and J ends, which lost 5 bases and 9 bases, there was a span of 14 bases. The CDR3 loop spans 12 amino acids. Germline-derived CDR1 and CDR2 are SGHVS and FQNEAQ. The DNA of the CDR3 is TGTGCCAGCAGCCCCTTTGGGCGTGGGCAGTACTTC. Its protein is CASSPFGRGQYF. Looking up the rest from reference TRBV7-8 and TRBJ2-7 gives the full variable domain: GAGVSQSPRYKVAKRGQDVALRCDPISGHVSLFWYQQALGQGPEFLTYFQNEAQLDKSGLPSDRFFAERPEGSVSTLKIQRTQQEDSAVYLCASSPFGRGQYFGPGTRLTVT.

This clone has only one observation. J is TRBJ2-7 and V is TRBV7-9; TRBD1 is a possible D gene (6 bases). The V gene lost 1 base and the J gene lost 2 bases, with 9 bases spanning the gap. Per germline, CDR1 SEHNR and CDR2 FQNEAQ (reference sequence). This CDR3 region has 14 residues. CDR3 bases: TGTGCCAGCAGCTTAGATTGGACAGCCTACGAGCAGTACTTC. Translated, it gives CASSLDWTAYEQYF.

The chain recombines TRBV11-2 with TRBJ2-1; D assignment may be TRBD1 or TRBD2 (5 bases each). Germline CDR1 reads SGHAT; CDR2 reads FQNNGV. Trimming shortened V by 2 bases and J by 0 bases, and 14 bases separated the two germline ends. The length of the CDR3 is 17 residues. The CDR3: CASSLSFGGASYNEQFF. CDR3 bases: TGTGCCAGCAGCTTATCGTTTGGGGGAGCCTCCTACAATGAGCAGTTCTTC. The whole variable domain, remainder taken from reference TRBV11-2 and TRBJ2-1, is EAGVAQSPRYKIIEKRQSVAFWCNPISGHATLYWYQQILGQGPKLLIQFQNNGVVDDSQLPKDRFSAERLKGVDSTLKIQPAKLEDSAVYLCASSLSFGGASYNEQFFGPGTRLTVL.

The chain couples TRBV29-1 to TRBJ2-1; 9 nucleotides match TRBD2. There are 13 residues in the CDR3. Germline CDR1 SQVTM, CDR2 ANQGSEA. The junction had 8 bases not matched to a gene; V was cut back by 7 bases and J by 7 bases. The CDR3, as DNA: TGCAGCGCACGGCGGGGGGGGATTAATGAGCAGTTCTTC. Protein: CSARRGGINEQFF.

This clone was picked up one time. The chain couples TRBV27 to TRBJ1-1, with TRBD1 matching 7 bases. Germline assignment: CDR1 MNHEY and CDR2 SMNVEV (reference sequence). Trimming at V came to 4 bases and at J to 3 bases, leaving 5 bases not matched to a gene. The CDR3 runs 14 residues. The CDR3 nucleotides read TGTGCCAGCAGTTCCCGGGACAGACACACTGAAGCTTTCTTT. Its protein is CASSSRDRHTEAFF.

The V and J genes are TRBV5-4 and TRBJ2-2, with D possibly matching TRBD2 (5 bases). CDR3 length: 14 residues. The V gene's germline CDR1 is SGHNT and CDR2 YYREEE (reference sequence). The V end lost 4 bases, the J end lost 2 bases, and 9 bases lay between the germline ends. DNA of the CDR3: TGTGCCAGCAGCCCCCGGGGAAACACCGGGGAGCTGTTTTTT. Translating gives CASSPRGNTGELFF.

In nucleotides, the CDR3 is TGTGCCAGCACGAGAGACAGGGAGTTTGGAAACACCATATATTTT. Protein sequence: CASTRDREFGNTIYF. This chain connects TRBV6-1 to TRBJ1-3, with 7 bases that match TRBD1. Germline CDR1 is MNHNS and CDR2 is SASEGT. The CDR3 totals 15 residues. Trimming at V came to 7 bases and at J to 3 bases, leaving 9 bases not matched to a gene.

The rearrangement joins TRBV7-9 to TRBJ1-1; D is undetermined. V was cut by 4 bases and J by 0 bases, with 12 bases left in between. The CDR3 sequence is 15 residues long. The germline gives CDR1 SEHNR, CDR2 FQNEAQ (reference sequence). For the CDR3, the DNA is TGTGCCAGCAGCTCCCGAACAAGCCTGAACACTGAAGCTTTCTTT. It translates to CASSSRTSLNTEAFF.

The chain employs TRBV11-3 and TRBJ2-7, with 8 bases fitting TRBD1. CDR1 is SGHNT, CDR2 YENEEA, per germline. The CDR3 runs 14 residues. The J segment lost 5 bases and the V segment lost 1 base, leaving 4 bases of the junction unmatched. The CDR3 DNA sequence: TGTGCCAGCAGCTTAGCAGGGGGCCTGGACGAGCAGTACTTC. Translating it yields CASSLAGGLDEQYF.

The genes are TRBV7-2 and TRBJ2-7; 7 bases fit TRBD2. The germline V gene has CDR1 SGHTA and CDR2 FQGNSA. V lost 5 bases and J lost 2; bases outside the gene matches: 12. The CDR3 consists of 16 residues. CDR3 in DNA: TGTGCCAGCAGCCTTGGGCGGGAGAGGGTCGCCTACGAGCAGTACTTC. Translation gives CASSLGRERVAYEQYF.

The chain is built from TRBV9 and TRBJ2-7; the D gene is possibly TRBD1 (7 bases). V was cut by 5 bases and J by 6 bases, with 12 bases left in between. The CDR3 is 12 residues long. Germline lookup yields CDR1 SGDLS and CDR2 YYNGEE. The CDR3, as DNA: TGTGCCAGCAGTACAGGGGACTCCGAGCAGTACTTC. Translating gives CASSTGDSEQYF.

CDR3 protein: CASSLVFVLEETQYF. CDR3 in DNA: TGTGCCAGCAGCTTAGTGTTTGTACTGGAAGAGACCCAGTACTTC. The V and J genes are TRBV7-8 and TRBJ2-5, with no clear D. The CDR3 loop spans 15 amino acids. CDR1 and CDR2 (germline): SGHVS, FQNEAQ. The V gene lost 1 base and the J gene lost 3 bases, with 12 bases spanning the gap.

V is TRBV29-1 and J is TRBJ2-2, with 7 bases fitting TRBD1. J was trimmed by 5 bases and V by 2 bases; bases with no gene match: 8. The CDR3 extends over 15 amino acids. CDR1 and CDR2 (germline): SQVTM, ANQGSEA. The CDR3 loop reads CSVETTGEITGELFF. The CDR3 coding sequence is TGCAGCGTTGAAACAACAGGGGAAATAACCGGGGAGCTGTTTTTT.

This clone appeared a single time. The V and J genes are TRBV7-9 and TRBJ2-1, with 8 bases identical to TRBD1. The trim removed 5 bases at V and 2 bases at J, leaving 8 bases unmatched. From germline, CDR1 is SEHNR and CDR2 FQNEAQ (reference sequence). The CDR3 consists of 16 residues. In DNA form, the CDR3 reads TGTGCCAGCAGCACCTTCGGACAGGGAACCTACAATGAGCAGTTCTTC. Its translation is CASSTFGQGTYNEQFF.